This T cell receptor beta chain was captured by sequencing in a study of cytomegalovirus exposure and HLA in healthy donors (dated by TCRdb to about 2017). Notes on the research overall: An earlier analysis of some 600 of the donors reported about 280 Gb of sequence data and around 110 million unique TCR beta sequences obtained from about 179 million T cells. To study patterns of TCR occurrence, a later analysis re-analyzed previously published TCR beta repertoires from hundreds of donors and added high-resolution HLA genotyping. In addition to the first cohort of several hundred subjects, a separate validation cohort of approximately 120 different subjects was used. On average, 235,054 unique TCR beta nucleotide sequences were sequenced per donor among 350 to 400 genotyped donors of the cohort, with roughly a sixth of those sequences being non-productive. Roughly 5 DR-DQ haplotypes were handled as single units for association and clustering because linkage in the cohort was strong. Donor age, sex, ethnicity and CMV serostatus were compiled alongside the repertoire data. To predict cytomegalovirus infection status, the study brought together high-throughput TCR immunosequencing, statistical association of individual TCRs with disease status, and machine learning. Approximately 330 gigabases of sequencing data and roughly 80 million unique TCR sequences made up an early release that covered approximately 620 HLA-typed donors. The aim of the study was to test whether cataloging public T cell receptors could identify signatures of past pathogen exposure. To decide whether each TCR beta V gene segment behaved as functional or pseudogenic, an earlier analysis of some 600 of the donors relied on high-throughput TCR beta sequencing. In a later genetic analysis, genome-wide SNP genotypes for about 55% of the roughly 700 donors were used, and that subset was treated as a discovery cohort. Of the roughly 420 genotyped donors, less than 85% were placed in the genetic ancestry cluster associated with self-reported Caucasian donors. In the later analysis, no new phenotypic data were used to find candidate immune exposures; instead, reliance was placed on TCR beta sequences and their occurrence across donors. Typing coverage differed by locus: A, B, C, DRB1 and DQB1 were typed in roughly 620-640 donors, DQA1 in roughly 510, DPA1 in around 600, and DPB1 in 400 to 480. The study used immunosequencing to profile the T cell repertoires of 666 subjects and linked those repertoires to cytomegalovirus serostatus. Every repertoire in the discovery cohort had been generated on one and the same sequencing platform. HLA typing included class I and class II loci at four-digit resolution.

The CDR3 goes from the cysteine to the phenylalanine over 13 residues. Only the CDR3 portion is preserved as DNA: 39 bases, with reading frame beginning at the first base. V is clipped by 1 base and J by 10 bases, and the sequence between their germline boundaries is 14 bases long. Per the germline V gene (reference sequence), SGHAT is the CDR1 and FQDESV is the CDR2. On this clone itself: What antigen it recognizes has not been identified.

The library was built by means of the immunoSEQ multiplex PCR assay. A mixture of 60 forward primers for TCR Vbeta segments and 13 reverse primers for TCR Jbeta segments was used in the multiplex PCR. The CDR3 region of rearranged TCR beta genes was amplified from genomic DNA by a multiplex PCR assay. On the Illumina HiSeq System, the amplified TCR beta libraries were sequenced as 87-base-pair reads. On the authors' methods: A later analysis counted about 76 million unique TCR beta chains across the 670 or so repertoires, and around 12 million of these chains were shared by at least two donors. Raw reads were error-corrected and collapsed into unique sequences with a nearest-neighbor algorithm that merged closely related sequences to remove PCR and sequencing errors. Alignment of CDR3 sequences to IMGT reference sequences was used to assign V, D and J gene segments. For a sequence to be retained, at least a six-nucleotide match to both a V gene segment and a J gene segment was required. A rearrangement counted as productive if the CDR3 had no stop codons and remained in frame with V and J, and every other rearrangement counted as non-productive. Following IMGT convention, CDR3 was defined as the stretch from the second conserved V-encoded cysteine up to the conserved J-encoded phenylalanine. Sequences without an unambiguous match to a single V gene segment were excluded from the earlier analysis of 450 to 650 of the donors. In an earlier analysis of a few hundred of the donors, V segments were called functional above 56.7% productive rearrangements and were called segregating when the between-donor standard deviation exceeded 5%. A statistical classification framework was built to diagnose cytomegalovirus status from the catalog of TCR beta chain sequences. In a later analysis, TCR nucleotide sequences were compared against IMGT/GENE-DB human TR gene sequences so that V and J genes could be assigned. In a later analysis, CDR3 sequences and most-parsimonious VDJ recombination scenarios were assigned using the TCRdist pipeline. A later analysis defined each TCR beta chain by its CDR3 amino acid sequence plus V-gene family, and excluded reads lacking a unique V-gene family. As a way to deal with suspected cross-contamination and a sequencing artifact, a later analysis dropped roughly 620 nucleotide sequences that were highly shared and had low generation probability. For each public chain, a later analysis derived a clonal expansion index from normalized ranks of inferred template counts within each repertoire. In a later analysis, generation probabilities were computed using a VDJ recombination model fitted to out-of-frame rearrangements, and the results were checked against IGoR. In a later analysis, TCR-TCR, TCR-HLA and TCR-CMV co-occurrence was scored with hypergeometric tests, and a repertoire-size bias correction was applied to TCR pairs. In a later analysis, false discovery rates were estimated by permuting HLA or CMV assignments 20 times. In a later analysis, co-occurring TCRs were grouped using DBSCAN, with TCRdist sequence similarity added in when clustering inside HLA-allele-positive subsets. Co-occurrence clustering excluded repertoires with fewer than 30,000 or more than 120,000 public chains, plus five with anomalous nucleotide sharing. Sourced from immuneACCESS, this table was stored by TCRdb with only in-frame sequences that have V and J called. A share of the clones is absent; for the studies checked, an unresolved V gene accounts for under half, and the remainder has no known explanation. That table gives V, J and clone size, and the DNA gave D and trimming. This specimen's table enumerates roughly 72,000 clones. The ten largest clones represent less than 5% of the sample.

In total, approximately 690 healthy bone marrow donors made up the cohort. At the time of sampling, every cohort member was nominally healthy, though immune exposures that went unrecorded were likely present. The donor tested CMV seropositive and was one of the 289 seropositive cohort members. Each donor provided a peripheral blood sample, and peripheral blood mononuclear cells were used for TCR beta sequencing. The Qiagen DNeasy Blood Extraction Kit was used to extract genomic DNA from the blood cell samples. The paper's findings and limits, for the study overall: It was suggested by the authors that the approach could potentially be generalized to other disease states and immunological phenotypes. Roughly uniform sequencing depth across donors was assumed in presence/absence analyses, although this assumption may not hold. A later genetic analysis associated a missense DCLRE1C variant with V-gene and J-gene trimming of TCR beta chains, and an independent cohort replicated the association. In a later analysis, several top co-occurrence clusters were reported to appear linked to parvovirus B19, influenza, CMV and Epstein-Barr virus. In a later analysis, TCR association rates were found to vary across HLA loci, with the most associated TCRs seen for DRB1 alleles and the fewest for HLA-C alleles. In a later analysis, HLA-associated TCR beta chains were found to be more clonally expanded and to have lower generation probabilities than equally common non-associated chains. A cluster of highly shared sequence variants was judged likely to represent a technical artifact of the sequencing pipeline. When HLA alleles, especially DR and DQ, strongly co-occurred, TCR associations were difficult to assign to individual alleles. Compared with the roughly 700-donor mean, donors in an Asian-associated ancestry cluster had fewer N-insertions in productive TCRs, according to a later genetic analysis. Broadly in line with IMGT annotations, most TCR beta V segments showed up in productive rearrangements about 87% or about 30% of the time in an earlier analysis of approximately 640 of the donors. The cohort was sequenced for TCR beta chains only, and without alpha or paired-chain data the features that could be detected were limited. Correlated functional status among segregating V segments might be attributable to linkage disequilibrium, but an unknown experimental factor could not be ruled out. While some public TCRs were present in many individuals, most TCR sequences turned up only very rarely across donors. In both the original and validation cohorts, the classifier was reported to diagnose cytomegalovirus status with high specificity and sensitivity. According to a later analysis, most CMV-associated TCR beta chains appeared to be HLA-restricted, and the HLA associations seemed to be driven largely by CMV exposure. A few of the identified cytomegalovirus-associated TCR beta chains were confirmed in vitro to be specific for cytomegalovirus antigens. A further reported finding was that TCR beta sequences accurately predicted the HLA-A and HLA-B alleles for most subjects in the first cohort. HLA typing was unavailable for some donors at each locus, so association tests used only the typed subset. Some IMGT-functional V segments, including TRBV6-2 and TRBV6-3, could not be told apart with the 87-base-pair reads, so those segments were excluded. The study listed 164 TCR beta chains as associated with cytomegalovirus. Immune exposure information for the cohort was limited to CMV serostatus. Specific HLA alleles were associated with over 15,000 TCR beta sequences at a false discovery rate of 0.05 in a later analysis. Because counts were too low, roughly 17 rarely observed V segments, including chromosome 9 orphons, were left out of the earlier analysis of about 620 of the donors.

Sequenced input: PBMCs. In this chain, TRBV11-1 is recombined with TRBJ2-7; the D segment could be TRBD1, given 6 matching bases. The sequence came from a man aged 18 to 30 in good health and CMV-seropositive. In nucleotides, the sequence is TGTGCCAGCAGCTTAGTGACAGGACGAAGACAGTACTTC. It specifies CASSLVTGRRQYF. Full variable domain (CDR3 extended with the reference TRBV11-1 and TRBJ2-7 proteins): EAEVAQSPRYKITEKSQAVAFWCDPISGHATLYWYRQILGQGPELLVQFQDESVVDDSQLPKDRFSAERLKGVDSTLKIQPAELGDSAMYLCASSLVTGRRQYFGPGTRLTVT.